This TCR beta chain is from a study of blood T cell repertoires in COVID-19. As for the study in general: T cells, B-cell-depleted T cells, or PBMCs supplied cDNA or gDNA.

Produced via immunoSEQ multiplex PCR; TCRdb's table is partial and in-frame only. The profile shows 70,000 or so clones, over 60% of them singletons. From germline, CDR1 is MNHEY and CDR2 SVGEGT. V gave up 2 bases and J gave up 4 bases, with 18 bases separating them. The CDR3 covers 17 residues. This clone has a handful of counts. Sequencing was performed on peripheral blood. The chain combines TRBV6-2 or TRBV6-3 with TRBJ2-1; TRBD2 is a possible D gene (6 bases). The clonotype originates from a man in his sixties with COVID-19, enrolled during active disease. CDR3 residues: CASSYDRESGVYNEQFF. The CDR3, as DNA: TGTGCCAGCAGTTACGACCGGGAGTCGGGAGTGTACAATGAGCAGTTCTTC.